This T cell receptor beta chain was found in a study of cytomegalovirus exposure and HLA in healthy donors. This CDR3 comprises 14 residues. Trimming left V 3 bases short and J 8 bases short, with 11 bases between. Germline CDR1 is LNHDA and CDR2 is SQIVND (reference sequence). As for this clone: Its antigen is not identified.

Among the 110 or so subjects of the validation cohort, separate from the roughly 600-subject first cohort, were the donors. General study results and limits: For cytomegalovirus status, the classifier reportedly gave diagnoses with high specificity and sensitivity.

Sequencing was performed with immunoSEQ multiplex PCR; in TCRdb, only in-frame clones are kept and a portion is missing. The sample records under 300,000 clones, approximately 86% being singletons. This clonotype originated in a woman between 18 and 30 years old in good health and CMV-seronegative. The V call is TRBV19, the J call TRBJ1-6; no clear D. Specimen: PBMCs. For the CDR3, the DNA is TGTGCCAGTAGTATGAACGGGGTGCATTCACCCCTCCACTTT. This translates into CASSMNGVHSPLHF.